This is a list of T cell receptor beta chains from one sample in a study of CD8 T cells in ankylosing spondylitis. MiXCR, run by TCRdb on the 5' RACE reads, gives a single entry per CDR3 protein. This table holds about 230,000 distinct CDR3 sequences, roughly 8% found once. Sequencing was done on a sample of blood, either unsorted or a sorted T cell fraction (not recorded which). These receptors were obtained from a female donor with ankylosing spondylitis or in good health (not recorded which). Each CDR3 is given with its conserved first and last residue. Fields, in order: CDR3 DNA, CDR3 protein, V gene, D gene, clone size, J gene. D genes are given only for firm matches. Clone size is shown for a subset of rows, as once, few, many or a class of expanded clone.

CDR3 DNA: TGTGCCAGCAGCTCTCGGACGGGGATCAATCAGCCCCAGCATTTT
CDR3 protein: CASSSRTGINQPQHF
V gene: TRBV7-2
D gene: .
clone size: .
J gene: TRBJ1-5

CDR3 DNA: TGTGCCAGCAGTCCGTCAGGGGCTGACACTGAAGCTTTCTTT
CDR3 protein: CASSPSGADTEAFF
V gene: TRBV7-6
D gene: .
clone size: many
J gene: TRBJ1-1

CDR3 DNA: TGCGCCAGCAGCTTTGAAGGACAGGGGGAAGGTAGCTATGGCTACACCTTC
CDR3 protein: CASSFEGQGEGSYGYTF
V gene: TRBV5-1
D gene: TRBD1
clone size: many
J gene: TRBJ1-2

CDR3 DNA: TGCAGTGCCAGGACTAGCGGGATAGGAACCTTCTACGAGCAGTACTTC
CDR3 protein: CSARTSGIGTFYEQYF
V gene: TRBV20-1
D gene: TRBD2
clone size: many
J gene: TRBJ2-7

CDR3 DNA: TGCGCCAGCAGCTTGGAATACAGGGCCAACGTGGGAGATACGCAGTATTTT
CDR3 protein: CASSLEYRANVGDTQYF
V gene: TRBV5-1
D gene: .
clone size: many
J gene: TRBJ2-3

CDR3 DNA: TGTGCCAGCAGTGTAATGGCCGCACCTTTGGAGCAGTTCTTC
CDR3 protein: CASSVMAAPLEQFF
V gene: TRBV2
D gene: .
clone size: many
J gene: TRBJ2-1

CDR3 DNA: TGTGCCAGCAGTACTAGCGGGTCCAACAATGAGCAGTTCTTC
CDR3 protein: CASSTSGSNNEQFF
V gene: TRBV9
D gene: TRBD2
clone size: many
J gene: TRBJ2-1

CDR3 DNA: TGCAGCGTTGAAGGAGGGACGGGGGAGCTGTTTTTT
CDR3 protein: CSVEGGTGELFF
V gene: TRBV29-1
D gene: .
clone size: many
J gene: TRBJ2-2

CDR3 DNA: TGCGCCAGCAGCCAACGACAGGGAGTCGCCTACGAGCAGTACTTC
CDR3 protein: CASSQRQGVAYEQYF
V gene: TRBV4-3
D gene: TRBD1
clone size: many
J gene: TRBJ2-7

CDR3 DNA: TGCAGTGCTAAACTCACAGGGAATGAGCAGTTCTTC
CDR3 protein: CSAKLTGNEQFF
V gene: TRBV20-1
D gene: .
clone size: many
J gene: TRBJ2-1

CDR3 DNA: TGCGCCAGCAGCCGGAGTCTTAGCGGGAGTTACGATGAGCAGTTCTTC
CDR3 protein: CASSRSLSGSYDEQFF
V gene: TRBV4-1
D gene: TRBD2
clone size: .
J gene: TRBJ2-1

CDR3 DNA: TGTGCCAGCAGTTTGATACTGACTAGCGGGAGGTCATATGAGCAGTTCTTC
CDR3 protein: CASSLILTSGRSYEQFF
V gene: TRBV12-3/TRBV12-4
D gene: TRBD2
clone size: many
J gene: TRBJ2-1

CDR3 DNA: TGTGCCAGCAGCTTAGGAATGGGTTTGGATTACACTGAAGCTTTCTTT
CDR3 protein: CASSLGMGLDYTEAFF
V gene: TRBV7-2
D gene: .
clone size: many
J gene: TRBJ1-1

CDR3 DNA: TGTGCCAGCAGTAAGGGCCGCTACGAGCAGTACTTC
CDR3 protein: CASSKGRYEQYF
V gene: TRBV5-4
D gene: .
clone size: many
J gene: TRBJ2-7

CDR3 DNA: TGCGCCAGCAGCTACGGACTAGCGGGAGTAGTAGATACGCAGTATTTT
CDR3 protein: CASSYGLAGVVDTQYF
V gene: TRBV5-1
D gene: TRBD2
clone size: many
J gene: TRBJ2-3

CDR3 DNA: TGTGCCAGCAGTCGACAGGGGAGTACGTTAAATGAGCAGTTCTTC
CDR3 protein: CASSRQGSTLNEQFF
V gene: TRBV5-4
D gene: TRBD1
clone size: many
J gene: TRBJ2-1

CDR3 DNA: TGTGCCAGCAGACCGGACAGTACCTACGAGCAGTACTTC
CDR3 protein: CASRPDSTYEQYF
V gene: TRBV7-9
D gene: .
clone size: many
J gene: TRBJ2-7

CDR3 DNA: TGCGCCAGCAGCCCTTCGGGGAGTCGGAGCTCCTACAATGAGCAGTTCTTC
CDR3 protein: CASSPSGSRSSYNEQFF
V gene: TRBV4-3
D gene: .
clone size: many
J gene: TRBJ2-1

CDR3 DNA: TGTGCCAGCAGCCCGATCAGACTAGCGGGGAGCACAGATACGCAGTATTTT
CDR3 protein: CASSPIRLAGSTDTQYF
V gene: TRBV7-2
D gene: TRBD2
clone size: .
J gene: TRBJ2-3

CDR3 DNA: TGTGCCAGCAGCTTAAGGGGACAGATCTACGACGAGCAGTACTTC
CDR3 protein: CASSLRGQIYDEQYF
V gene: TRBV7-2
D gene: TRBD1
clone size: few
J gene: TRBJ2-7

CDR3 DNA: TGTGCCAACAGCTCGCAGGCAGGCTCTGGAAACACCATATATTTT
CDR3 protein: CANSSQAGSGNTIYF
V gene: TRBV7-2
D gene: .
clone size: .
J gene: TRBJ1-3

CDR3 DNA: TGTGCCAGCAGGTCTTCTAGCCCTGAGCAGTTCTTC
CDR3 protein: CASRSSSPEQFF
V gene: TRBV12-3/TRBV12-4
D gene: .
clone size: many
J gene: TRBJ2-1

CDR3 DNA: TGTGCCATCAGTAGGGCCAGGAACACTGAAGCTTTCTTT
CDR3 protein: CAISRARNTEAFF
V gene: TRBV10-3
D gene: .
clone size: many
J gene: TRBJ1-1

CDR3 DNA: TGTGCCTGGAGTCTCCCTGAAGCTGGCACCTACGAGCAGTACTTC
CDR3 protein: CAWSLPEAGTYEQYF
V gene: TRBV30
D gene: .
clone size: many
J gene: TRBJ2-7